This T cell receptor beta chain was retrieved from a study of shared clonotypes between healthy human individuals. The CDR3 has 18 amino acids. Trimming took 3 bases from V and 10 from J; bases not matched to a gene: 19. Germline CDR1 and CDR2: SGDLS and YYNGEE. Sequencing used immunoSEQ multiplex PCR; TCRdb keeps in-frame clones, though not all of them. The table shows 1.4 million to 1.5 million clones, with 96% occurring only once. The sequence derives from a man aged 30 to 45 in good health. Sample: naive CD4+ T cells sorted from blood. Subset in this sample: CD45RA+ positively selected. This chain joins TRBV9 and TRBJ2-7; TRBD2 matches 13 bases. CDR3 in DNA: TGTGCCAGCAGCGCGGGACTAGCGGGAACCTCTACCCAAAGGGATCAGTACTTC. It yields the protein CASSAGLAGTSTQRDQYF.